This T cell receptor beta chain was retrieved from a study of blood T cell repertoires in COVID-19. Background on the study: There were acute and convalescent COVID-19 samples, and they came from the United States, Italy and Spain. The analysed material was cDNA or gDNA that came from T cells, B-cell-depleted T cells, or PBMCs.

Authors' methods: Amplification with reference gene primers provided the estimates of nucleated cell counts. The repertoire was sequenced with immunoSEQ multiplex PCR; TCRdb's copy has only in-frame clones and lacks some. Clone size and V and J calls were adopted from that table, with D and trimming inferred from the DNA. There are about 250,000 clones in the sample; more than 75% occur only once, and roughly 1.6% lies in the top ten. Germline V gene sequence: CDR1 MNHEY, CDR2 SVGEGT. CDR3 length: 14 amino acids. With 0 bases removed from V and 6 bases from J, the gap between germline ends came to 12 bases.

J is TRBJ2-7 and V is TRBV6-2 or TRBV6-3; D call uncertain. This clonotype was obtained from a woman aged 55 to 70 who had recovered from COVID-19. The sequencing input was peripheral blood. CDR3 nucleotide sequence: TGTGCCAGCAGTTACTCGGCGGTCCGAGGCGAGCAGTACTTC. Amino acid sequence: CASSYSAVRGEQYF.